This T cell receptor beta chain was recorded in a study of blood T cell repertoires in COVID-19. The protocol was immunoSEQ multiplex PCR, while the TCRdb copy is restricted to in-frame clones and leaves out a portion. The repertoire holds 40,000 to 55,000 clones, around 79% seen once, with over 12% in the top ten. V gave up 1 base and J gave up 0 bases; unmatched junction bases: 9. Looked up from germline, CDR1 is SGHNT and CDR2 is YENEEA. This CDR3 contains 19 residues. The source is a human donor in a cohort sampled during active COVID-19. The chain uses TRBV11-3 and TRBJ2-1; 10 bases are a match to TRBD2. Sequenced material: peripheral blood. CDR3 residues: CASSLGVAGGPLSYNEQFF. The CDR3 nucleotides are TGTGCCAGCAGCTTAGGGGTAGCGGGAGGCCCTCTCTCCTACAATGAGCAGTTCTTC.